A single sample gave rise to the 9 T cell receptor beta chains below, sequenced in a study of HIV-infected patients and healthy controls. TCRdb redid the calling of the 5' RACE reads with MiXCR, one entry per CDR3 protein. The sample carries tens of thousands of distinct CDR3 sequences, roughly a fifth recorded once. Sequences were obtained from CD4+ T cells from blood. The receptor set was obtained from a human donor in good health.

In its sample, this clonotype was seen many times. The chain carries TRBV5-6 and TRBJ2-5; 10 bases agree with TRBD2. The junction had 5 bases not matched to a gene; V was cut back by 1 base and J by 5 bases. Germline V lookup: CDR1 SGHDT, CDR2 YYEEEE. The length of the CDR3 is 15 residues. The DNA of the CDR3 is TGTGCCAGCAGCTTGTTAGCGGGGGGCCGGGAGACCCAGTACTTC. Amino acid sequence: CASSLLAGGRETQYF.

In its sample, this clonotype was seen many times. This chain connects TRBV28 to TRBJ1-5, with TRBD1 as a possible D gene (5 bases). V was trimmed by 2 bases and J by 2 bases, leaving 22 bases between them. Looked up from germline, CDR1 is MDHEN and CDR2 is SYDVKM. This CDR3 region has 19 residues. This CDR3 reads CASSLTRTQGYHGNQPQHF. Here the CDR3 DNA reads TGTGCCAGCAGTTTAACTCGGACTCAGGGTTATCATGGCAATCAGCCCCAGCATTTT.

This clonotype was recorded many times. The gene calls are TRBV7-6 and TRBJ2-1; TRBD1 aligns across 12 bases. CDR1 and CDR2 from the germline V gene are SGHVS and FNYEAQ. The CDR3 totals 17 residues. V was clipped by 1 base and J by 8 bases; unmatched bases: 9. CDR3 in amino acids: CASSLGRRDRGLDEQFF. Here the CDR3 DNA reads TGTGCCAGCAGCTTAGGAAGGCGGGACAGGGGGCTGGATGAGCAGTTCTTC.

This clonotype occurred a few times. This sequence joins TRBV7-2 and TRBJ2-5, with 11 positions matching TRBD2. Trimming cost V 0 bases and J 1 base; bases outside gene matches: 4. The CDR3 has 17 amino acids. Germline lookup yields CDR1 SGHTA and CDR2 FQGNSA. In DNA form, the CDR3 reads TGTGCCAGCAGCTTAGCGGTGACTAGCGGGGTCCAAGAGACCCAGTACTTC. Translating it yields CASSLAVTSGVQETQYF.

There are a few counts of this clonotype. This chain uses TRBV5-4 with TRBJ2-3; 12 bases map to TRBD2. Losses at the gene ends were 4 bases for V and 7 bases for J; bases not matched to a gene: 13. CDR3 length: 17 residues. Germline values: CDR1 SGHNT, CDR2 YYREEE (reference sequence). The CDR3 is CASSLGLAGGPSYTQYF. The DNA for the CDR3 is TGTGCCAGCAGCCTCGGGCTAGCGGGAGGGCCGAGCTATACGCAGTATTTT.

There are many counts of this clonotype. The chain carries TRBV6-5 and TRBJ2-6; the D gene could be TRBD1 or TRBD2 (5 bases each). There are 15 residues in the CDR3. Between the trimmed V and J ends, which lost 8 bases and 2 bases, there was a span of 13 bases. Germline CDR1 reads MNHEY; CDR2 reads SVGAGI. The CDR3 DNA reads as TGTGCCAGCGGGCTCCGAGGGGCTGGGGCCAACGTCCTGACTTTC. Its translation: CASGLRGAGANVLTF.

This clonotype has at least ten counts. The genes are TRBV29-1 and TRBJ1-4; tentatively, D is TRBD1 (5 bases). The CDR3 runs to 13 residues. V shed 7 bases and J shed 6 bases, with 15 bases lying between them. The V gene's germline CDR1 is SQVTM and CDR2 ANQGSEA. CDR3 loop: CSARRGADEKLFF. CDR3 nucleotide sequence: TGCAGCGCCCGTCGGGGCGCCGATGAAAAACTGTTTTTT.

This clonotype was observed many times. The rearrangement joins TRBV7-3 to TRBJ2-1; D uncertain. Per the germline V gene, CDR1 is SGHTA and CDR2 is FQGTGA. CDR3 length: 12 amino acids. Trimming removed 5 bases at V and 9 bases at J, with 11 bases between. The CDR3 region is CASSEGLAEQFF. The DNA for the CDR3 is TGTGCCAGCAGCGAAGGGTTAGCTGAGCAGTTCTTC.

This clonotype was seen many times. The chain is built from TRBV29-1 and TRBJ1-1; D call uncertain. V was clipped by 8 bases and J by 1 base, with 11 bases between them. Germline CDR1 reads SQVTM; CDR2 reads ANQGSEA. This CDR3 has 12 amino acids. CDR3 protein: CSIRWENTEAFF. CDR3 bases: TGCAGCATTAGGTGGGAGAACACTGAAGCTTTCTTT.